The 20 T cell receptor beta chains given below trace back to one sample, sequenced in a study of T cells in women clearing cervical HPV infection. TCRdb keeps only in-frame clones here, not all; method: immunoSEQ multiplex PCR. The sample has roughly 45,000 clones; the top ten hold approximately 0.98%. Material: blood buffy coat. The receptors shown here come from a woman between 18 and 69 years old with a cervical HPV16 infection that either progressed to CIN3+ or cleared (not recorded which).

In the case of this clone: The observed sequence ends 3 residues before the CDR3 terminus, with the missing tail filled in from the germline J gene. The chain joins TRBV28 to TRBJ1-5; 7 positions match TRBD1. Germline trimming cut 6 bases from V and 0 bases from J; bases unmatched to any gene: 2. The CDR3 runs 14 residues. Per the germline V gene, CDR1 is MDHEN and CDR2 is SYDVKM. The part of the CDR3 DNA that was read is TGTGCCAGCAGATACAGGGGTAGCAATCAGCCC. It specifies CASRYRGSNQP. The full CDR3 is CASRYRGSNQPQHF.

A remark on this clone: The CDR3 end is not reached by the read, which stops 3 residues before it; the germline J gene fills it in. V gene TRBV7-9 combines with J gene TRBJ1-3, with a possible D match to TRBD1 (5 bases). Per the germline V gene, CDR1 is SEHNR and CDR2 is FQNEAQ (reference sequence). V shed 5 bases and J shed 4 bases, with 6 bases lying between them. CDR3 length: 12 amino acids. CDR3 in amino acids: CASSDSGNTIYF. The CDR3 DNA, read in part, is TGTGCCAGCAGCGACAGCGGAAACACC.

About this clone: The read gets to within 3 residues of the CDR3 end, and the germline J gene fills in the rest. The rearrangement links TRBV5-5 to TRBJ1-2, with TRBD1 matching over 9 bases. The length of the CDR3 is 15 residues. V lost 0 bases and J lost 2; bases outside the gene matches: 2. The germline V gene encodes CDR1 SGHKS and CDR2 YYEKEE (reference sequence). The CDR3 DNA, read in part, is TGTGCCAGCAGCTTGGCCGGGACAGGGAACTATGGC. Its protein is CASSLAGTGNYG. The whole CDR3 region reads CASSLAGTGNYGYTF.

Remarks on this clone: Coverage ceases 3 residues before the CDR3 finishes, and the germline J gene fills in the end. The chain joins TRBV14 to TRBJ2-3, with D possibly matching TRBD1 (7 bases). V was trimmed by 5 bases and J by 0 bases, leaving 12 bases between them. CDR1 SGHDN and CDR2 FVKESK come from the germline V gene. CDR3 length equals 15 residues. The part of the CDR3 DNA that was read is TGTGCCAGCAGCTCACAGGGGACTAGCACAGATACG. Protein: CASSSQGTSTDT. The full CDR3 reads CASSSQGTSTDTQYF.

As to this clone: The missing CDR3 end, 3 residues past where the read stops, is filled in from the germline J gene. The genes are TRBV5-1 and TRBJ2-2; tentatively, D is TRBD2 (5 bases). Germline V gene data show CDR1 as SGHRS and CDR2 as YFSETQ. The CDR3 totals 13 residues. This CDR3 is CATRADPGKKLFF. Incomplete CDR3 DNA: TGCGCCACCCGGGCGGACCCGGGGAAAAAG.

Regarding this clone: Read sequence stops 3 residues before the CDR3 end, and the germline J gene provides the missing end. The chain employs TRBV19 and TRBJ1-2, with D possibly being TRBD1 (5 bases). This CDR3 spans 14 amino acids. The germline V gene encodes CDR1 LNHDA and CDR2 SQIVND (reference sequence). The part of the CDR3 DNA that was read is TGTGCCAGTAGTGGGACTAGCGGAACAGATACC. Translating it yields CASSGTSGTDT. The entire CDR3 reads CASSGTSGTDTYTF.

For this clone: The read halts 3 residues ahead of the CDR3 end, with the missing end drawn from the germline J gene. This chain joins TRBV2 and TRBJ2-7; D is perhaps TRBD2 (6 bases). This CDR3 spans 12 amino acids. V lost 5 bases, J lost 5 bases, and 10 bases lay in between. Germline V lookup: CDR1 SNHLY, CDR2 FYNNEI. CDR3 DNA, as far as it was read: TGTGCCAGCAGTTTCGGAGGGGACGAG. It encodes CASSFGGDE. The CDR3 in full is CASSFGGDEQYF. Full variable domain (outside the CDR3, taken from reference TRBV2 and TRBJ2-7): EPEVTQTPSHQVTQMGQEVILRCVPISNHLYFYWYRQILGQKVEFLVSFYNNEISEKSEIFDDQFSVERPDGSNFTLKIRSTKLEDSAMYFCASSFGGDEQYFGPGTRLTVT.

As for this clone: With the read ending 3 residues before the CDR3 end, the germline J gene is used to fill in that end. The rearrangement links TRBV5-6 to TRBJ2-7; 9 bases are a match to TRBD1. The V segment lost 3 bases and the J segment 3 bases; nucleotides outside the gene matches: 1. Germline values: CDR1 SGHDT, CDR2 YYEEEE. The CDR3 extends over 13 amino acids. The CDR3 bases that were read are TGTGCCAGCAGCTCGACAGGGGGCTACGAG. Translated: CASSSTGGYE. The complete CDR3 reads CASSSTGGYEQYF.

A word on this clone: The read gets to within 3 residues of the CDR3 end, and the germline J gene fills in the rest. The genes are TRBV18 and TRBJ1-1; D is possibly TRBD1 (5 bases). This CDR3 comprises 14 residues. V gave up 3 bases and J gave up 4 bases, with 12 bases separating them. Germline V gives CDR1 KGHSH, CDR2 LQKENI. CDR3 DNA, as far as it was read: TGTGCCAGCTCACCCGAGACAGATATCACTGAA. It codes for CASSPETDITE. The whole CDR3 sequence reads CASSPETDITEAFF.

Notes on this clone: The read finishes 3 residues shy of the CDR3 end, and the germline J gene is used to complete it. This chain uses TRBV19 with TRBJ2-2, with 16 bases aligning to TRBD2. The CDR3 is 20 residues long. Trimming at V came to 4 bases and at J to 0 bases, leaving 8 bases not matched to a gene. Germline lookup yields CDR1 LNHDA and CDR2 SQIVND (reference sequence). The CDR3 loop is CASSTSGLAGGFANTGELFF. The sequenced part of the CDR3 DNA is TGTGCCAGTAGTACCTCGGGACTAGCGGGGGGGTTCGCGAACACCGGGGAG.

Concerning this clone itself: From the germline J gene comes the end of the CDR3, since the read stops 3 residues before it. This rearrangement joins TRBV20-1 to TRBJ1-5; no reliable D call. CDR1 DFQATT and CDR2 SNEGSKA come from the germline V gene (reference sequence). The length of the CDR3 is 15 residues. Trimming took 5 bases from V and 4 from J, leaving 18 bases between them. The CDR3 loop reads CSAPMVGGGNQPQHF. CDR3 DNA (partial): TGCAGTGCTCCAATGGTTGGTGGAGGGAATCAGCCC.

Of note for this clone: Read data end 3 residues before the CDR3 end; the end is taken from the germline J gene. V gene TRBV5-1 combines with J gene TRBJ2-3; 7 nucleotides align to TRBD1. Germline CDR1 reads SGHRS; CDR2 reads YFSETQ. The CDR3 runs 16 residues. The CDR3 bases that were read are TGCGCCAGCAGCTTGGGAGGGGGCGAGGGCGGACAGCCG. This encodes CASSLGGGEGGQP. The CDR3 as a whole reads CASSLGGGEGGQPQYF.

As concerns this clone: The DNA ends 3 residues before the CDR3 does, and the rest of the CDR3 is filled in from the germline J gene. The chain joins TRBV2 to TRBJ1-3, with a weak D call TRBD1 (5 bases). Trimming took 9 bases from V and 4 from J, leaving 19 bases between them. Germline CDR1 reads SNHLY; CDR2 reads FYNNEI. The CDR3 runs 15 residues. The CDR3 spells CASRGQGSKGNTIYF. Incomplete CDR3 DNA: TGTGCCAGTCGAGGGCAGGGTTCGAAAGGAAACACC.

The CDR3 reads CASSPQESNQPQHF. The CDR3 DNA, read in part, is TGTGCCAGCAGTCCCCAGGAAAGCAATCAGCCC. V and J are TRBV6-2 or TRBV6-3 and TRBJ1-5; D ambiguous. The read halts 3 residues ahead of the CDR3 end, with the missing end drawn from the germline J gene. This CDR3 contains 14 residues. CDR1 is MNHEY, CDR2 SVGEGT, per germline. Trimming cost V 5 bases and J 1 base, with 9 bases left between them.

The covered CDR3 bases are TGTGCCAGCAGTTGGCCGGGACAGCTGAACTATGGC. Translating gives CASSWPGQLNYG. The full CDR3 reads CASSWPGQLNYGYTF. The rearrangement joins TRBV28 to TRBJ1-2, with 7 bases matching TRBD1. The CDR3 extends 3 residues past the end of the read, so its final part is completed from the germline J gene. The germline V gene has CDR1 MDHEN and CDR2 SYDVKM. This CDR3 is 15 amino acids long. With V trimmed by 4 bases and J by 2 bases, 7 bases remained unmatched.

This CDR3 reads CASSFAGGTYNEQFF. The CDR3 bases that were read are TGCGCCAGCAGCTTCGCGGGGGGGACCTACAATGAG. The V and J genes are TRBV5-1 and TRBJ2-1; TRBD2 aligns across 9 bases. The read finishes 3 residues shy of the CDR3 end, and the germline J gene is used to complete it. The germline V gene has CDR1 SGHRS and CDR2 YFSETQ. Losses at the gene ends were 2 bases for V and 2 bases for J; bases not matched to a gene: 2. CDR3 length: 15 amino acids.

With regard to this clone: At one end the junction does not follow the germline gene, possibly because of a read error. The CDR3 end lies 3 residues beyond the end of the read and is filled in from the germline J gene. This chain connects TRBV12-3 or TRBV12-4 to TRBJ1-3, with D unresolved. The CDR3 consists of 13 residues. CDR3 DNA (partial): TGTGCCAGCAGTTCTCTAGCTGGAAACACG. This sequence encodes CASSSLAGNT. The whole CDR3 protein is CASSSLAGNTIYF.

Worth noting for this clone: The sequence runs out 3 residues before the end of the CDR3; the remainder is reconstructed from the germline J gene. The gene calls are TRBV10-1 and TRBJ2-1; 8 nucleotides line up with TRBD2. The junction had 5 bases not matched to a gene; V was cut back by 0 bases and J by 4 bases. Germline V lookup: CDR1 WNHNN, CDR2 SYGVQD (reference sequence). CDR3 size: 16 residues. CDR3 in amino acids: CASSESASGGYNEQFF. Incomplete CDR3 DNA: TGCGCCAGCAGTGAGTCGGCCAGCGGGGGTTACAATGAG.

Remarks on this clone: The read finishes 3 residues shy of the CDR3 end, and the germline J gene is used to complete it. The gene calls are TRBV12-3 or TRBV12-4 and TRBJ2-2; D unresolved. V lost 6 bases to trimming and J lost 7 bases, with 3 bases between them. This CDR3 has 10 residues. CDR3 sequence reads: CASRGGELFF. CDR3 DNA (partial): TGTGCCAGCAGAGGCGGGGAG.

CDR3 DNA (partial): TGTGCCAGCAGCTTATATGCCGGGACAGGGGGCGGTTCACCC. Amino acid sequence: CASSLYAGTGGGSP. The whole CDR3 sequence reads CASSLYAGTGGGSPLHF. The chain links TRBV13 to TRBJ1-6; 12 bases map to TRBD1. Sequencing ends 3 residues short of the CDR3 end; the germline J gene provides the rest. J lost 9 bases, V lost 2 bases, and 8 bases had no gene match. Germline lookup yields CDR1 PRHDT and CDR2 FYEKMQ (reference sequence). This CDR3 region has 17 residues.